The entry below describes one TCR beta chain. This sample was included in a study of cytomegalovirus exposure and HLA in healthy donors. TCRdb's table, derived via immunoSEQ multiplex PCR, lists solely in-frame clones and lacks some. The profile covers over 200,000 clones, with roughly 85% appearing a single time and less than 7% taken by the ten largest. In germline, CDR1 is SNHLY, CDR2 FYNNEI. V was cut by 6 bases and J by 1 base, with 16 bases left in between. The CDR3 contains 15 residues. The sequencing sample was made of PBMCs. The J gene is TRBJ2-7, the V gene TRBV2; D may be TRBD2 (6 bases). This TCR was sampled from a woman in her late teens or twenties in good health and CMV-seronegative. In DNA form, the CDR3 reads TGTGCCAGCAGGGGAGGTAGATCTTTTTCCTACGAGCAGTACTTC. This encodes CASRGGRSFSYEQYF.